Below are 24 T cell receptor beta chains sequenced from a single sample in a study of beta chain features in type 1 diabetes. Investigators reverse transcribed all isolated RNA, so they sequenced expressed TCRB transcripts. Produced via immunoSEQ multiplex PCR; TCRdb's table is partial and in-frame only. Of approximately 140,000 clones listed, roughly 48% are singletons. Specimen: Tregs from blood. All receptors come from a man aged 18 to 35 in good health.

The chain has TRBV6-1 and TRBJ1-2; possibly TRBD1 for D (5 bases). The length of the CDR3 is 13 residues. Trimming stripped 10 bases from V and 4 bases from J, with 16 bases between. Germline values: CDR1 MNHNS, CDR2 SASEGT. The CDR3 reads CAIHAGRIYGYTF. The CDR3 DNA is TGTGCCATCCACGCAGGGAGGATCTATGGCTACACCTTC.

The CDR3 is CASSLQGDRHGYTF. The CDR3 coding sequence is TGTGCCAGCAGCTTACAGGGGGATCGGCATGGCTACACCTTC. The V call is TRBV7-9, the J call TRBJ1-2, with 7 bases lining up with TRBD1. This CDR3 region has 14 residues. V was pared by 2 bases and J by 6 bases, with 6 bases of the junction left unmatched. CDR1 is SEHNR, CDR2 FQNEAQ, per germline (reference sequence).

V and J are TRBV7-2 and TRBJ2-1, with a weak D call TRBD1 (6 bases). From germline, CDR1 is SGHTA and CDR2 FQGNSA. This CDR3 spans 15 amino acids. The V and J ends lost 4 bases and 5 bases respectively, with 15 bases between them. The CDR3 DNA is TGTGCCAGCAGCTGGGGGACAATAGGCGACAATGAGCAGTTCTTC. Its protein product is CASSWGTIGDNEQFF.

The J gene is TRBJ2-1, the V gene TRBV5-1; 8 bases line up with TRBD2. V trimming: 0 bases; J trimming: 3 bases; junction bases outside the gene matches: 11. The CDR3 is 18 amino acids. Germline loops: CDR1 SGHRS, CDR2 YFSETQ. The CDR3 bases are TGCGCCAGCAGCTTGGCCAGGGCGGGGGGACTCATCTACAATGAGCAGTTCTTC. Protein sequence: CASSLARAGGLIYNEQFF.

The chain employs TRBV4-3 and TRBJ1-5, with 10 bases fitting TRBD1. Trimming cost V 6 bases and J 7 bases; bases outside gene matches: 9. The CDR3 has 15 residues. Looked up from germline, CDR1 is LGHNA and CDR2 is YSLEER. Written as DNA, the CDR3 is TGCGCCAGCAGATGGACAGGGGGGAGATGGCAGCCCCAGCATTTT. Translation: CASRWTGGRWQPQHF.

The chain links TRBV7-3 to TRBJ2-3, with a weak D call TRBD1 (5 bases). V was shortened by 4 bases and J by 3 bases, with 11 bases between the two germline ends. The CDR3 contains 14 residues. From germline, CDR1 is SGHTA and CDR2 FQGTGA. The CDR3 DNA is TGTGCCAGCAGCTCCAGGGTCATGACAGATACGCAGTATTTT. This codes for CASSSRVMTDTQYF.

The J gene is TRBJ2-1, the V gene TRBV5-1; D is perhaps TRBD2 (8 bases). The ends were cut back, 1 base at V and 4 bases at J, with 21 bases in the middle. Germline CDR1 is SGHRS and CDR2 is YFSETQ. CDR3 length: 18 residues. CDR3 coding DNA: TGCGCCAGCAGCTTGTGGGACAGCGGGAGTTCTCCTTACAATGAGCAGTTCTTC. This encodes CASSLWDSGSSPYNEQFF.

This clone was counted a few times. V is TRBV5-1 and J is TRBJ2-2; D gene unclear. The germline CDR1 and CDR2 sequences are SGHRS and YFSETQ. V lost 3 bases, J lost 3 bases, and 12 bases lay in between. The CDR3 spans 15 residues. CDR3 in amino acids: CASSWAFSDTGELFF. The CDR3 DNA reads TGCGCCAGCAGCTGGGCCTTCTCAGACACCGGGGAGCTGTTTTTT.

This clone was counted a few times. V usage is TRBV10-3 and J usage is TRBJ2-1; 7 bases fit TRBD1. After removal of 8 bases from V and 8 bases from J, the junction contained 9 bases not matched to a gene. Per germline, CDR1 ENHRY and CDR2 SYGVKD. The CDR3 runs 13 residues. The CDR3 loop is CAIGQQGWDEQFF. As DNA, the CDR3 is TGTGCCATCGGACAACAGGGGTGGGATGAGCAGTTCTTC.

This chain links TRBV5-1 with TRBJ1-1, with D possibly being TRBD1 (5 bases). The CDR3 loop spans 14 amino acids. CDR1 SGHRS and CDR2 YFSETQ come from the germline V gene. Trimming stripped 4 bases from V and 2 bases from J, with 12 bases between. CDR3 sequence: CASSTSGFNTEAFF. The CDR3, as DNA: TGCGCCAGCAGCACCTCAGGGTTCAACACTGAAGCTTTCTTT.

This chain links TRBV5-6 with TRBJ1-1; D unclear. The V gene lost 0 bases and the J gene lost 6 bases, with 15 bases spanning the gap. Germline V gives CDR1 SGHDT, CDR2 YYEEEE. The CDR3 has 15 residues. The CDR3 sequence is CASSLEIGRSAEAFF. The CDR3 DNA sequence: TGTGCCAGCAGCTTGGAGATCGGTCGTAGCGCTGAAGCTTTCTTT.

This clone showed up just a few times. The genes are TRBV6-6 and TRBJ1-2; D is perhaps TRBD1 (5 bases). Germline assignment: CDR1 MNHNY and CDR2 SVGAGI (reference sequence). The length of the CDR3 is 13 residues. V lost 2 bases to trimming and J lost 4 bases, with 8 bases between them. The CDR3 nucleotides read TGTGCCAGCAGTTACACGACAGCCTATGGCTACACCTTC. Translation gives CASSYTTAYGYTF.

This clone was seen a few times. This sequence joins TRBV6-6 and TRBJ1-1, with a tentative D call TRBD1 (5 bases). Germline V gene sequence: CDR1 MNHNY, CDR2 SVGAGI (reference sequence). The CDR3 sequence is 14 residues long. Trimming stripped 6 bases from V and 1 base from J, with 12 bases between. The CDR3 DNA reads TGTGCCAGCAGCTCCACAGGATCGAACACTGAAGCTTTCTTT. Encoded protein: CASSSTGSNTEAFF.

The gene calls are TRBV9 and TRBJ1-5; 8 bases fit TRBD1. The CDR3 consists of 19 residues. In germline, CDR1 is SGDLS, CDR2 YYNGEE. The J segment lost 5 bases and the V segment lost 3 bases, leaving 19 bases of the junction unmatched. CDR3 sequence (DNA): TGTGCCAGCAGCGCCTCCGGGACAGGCGGTCGTGTATGGGATCAGCCCCAGCATTTT. This gives the protein CASSASGTGGRVWDQPQHF.

The chain carries TRBV4-2 and TRBJ1-4; no reliable D call. The CDR3 is 14 amino acids. Trimming shortened V by 4 bases and J by 7 bases, and 13 bases separated the two germline ends. Looked up from germline, CDR1 is LGHNA and CDR2 is YNFKEQ. The CDR3 reads CASSPPQTSEKLFF. The CDR3 DNA follows: TGTGCCAGCAGCCCCCCTCAGACAAGTGAAAAACTGTTTTTT.

This clone has just a few counts. The same CDR3 arises from other DNA sequences in this sample as well. V usage is TRBV28 and J usage is TRBJ2-7; TRBD1 matches at 9 bases. Per the germline V gene, CDR1 is MDHEN and CDR2 is SYDVKM. This CDR3 region has 14 residues. V shed 3 bases and J 1 base; nucleotides not matched to a gene: 1. CDR3 sequence: CASSLTGGSYEQYF. The CDR3 DNA sequence: TGTGCCAGCAGTTTGACAGGGGGATCCTACGAGCAGTACTTC. The full variable domain, completed using reference TRBV28 and TRBJ2-7, is DVKVTQSSRYLVKRTGEKVFLECVQDMDHENMFWYRQDPGLGLRLIYFSYDVKMKEKGDIPEGYSVSREKKERFSLILESASTNQTSMYLCASSLTGGSYEQYFGPGTRLTVT.

This clone was seen only a few times. The gene calls are TRBV27 and TRBJ2-2; TRBD2 matches 8 bases. Germline V gene sequence: CDR1 MNHEY, CDR2 SMNVEV (reference sequence). The CDR3 consists of 14 residues. J gave up 8 bases and V 5 bases, and 7 bases lay outside the gene matches. The CDR3 DNA reads as TGTGCCAGCAGTAACGGGAGGGCCGCGGGGGAGCTGTTTTTT. It encodes CASSNGRAAGELFF.

The CDR3 DNA reads TGTGCCAGCACCCCGCGGGGACAGGGGTACACCGGGGAGCTGTTTTTT. Residues: CASTPRGQGYTGELFF. The gene calls are TRBV9 and TRBJ2-2, with TRBD1 identical over 10 bases. V trimming: 6 bases; J trimming: 3 bases; junction bases outside the gene matches: 8. Germline V gene lookup returns CDR1 SGDLS and CDR2 YYNGEE. This CDR3 spans 16 amino acids.

This clone was detected only a few times. This chain links TRBV7-2 with TRBJ1-5, with 7 bases matching TRBD1. The junction had 8 bases not matched to a gene; V was cut back by 5 bases and J by 4 bases. This CDR3 spans 15 amino acids. Germline V lookup: CDR1 SGHTA, CDR2 FQGNSA. The CDR3 sequence: CASSVGGLPNQPQHF. The CDR3 DNA follows: TGTGCCAGCAGCGTAGGGGGCTTACCTAATCAGCCCCAGCATTTT. The complete variable domain, with remaining parts taken from reference TRBV7-2 and TRBJ1-5, reads GAGVSQSPSNKVTEKGKDVELRCDPISGHTALYWYRQSLGQGLEFLIYFQGNSAPDKSGLPSDRFSAERTGGSVSTLTIQRTQQEDSAVYLCASSVGGLPNQPQHFGDGTRLSIL.

This sequence joins TRBV7-8 and TRBJ1-5; weak D call: TRBD1 (5 bases). Germline assignment: CDR1 SGHVS and CDR2 FQNEAQ. Trimming left V 1 base short and J 9 bases short, with 13 bases between. The CDR3 totals 14 residues. In DNA, the CDR3 is TGTGCCAGCAGCTTAGATAGGGGCGGCGGGCCCCAGCATTTT. Protein product: CASSLDRGGGPQHF.

The chain uses TRBV10-2 and TRBJ2-5; D remains unclear. Gene TRBJ2-7 matches the end of the DNA better, so the J call may be wrong. The CDR3 is made up of 14 amino acids. Germline CDR1 reads WSHSY; CDR2 reads SAAADI. The CDR3 protein is CASGGPRRPYEQYF. The CDR3 DNA follows: TGCGCCAGCGGCGGTCCTAGGCGACCTTACGAGCAGTACTTC.

This clone was detected only a few times. The chain recombines TRBV4-1 with TRBJ2-6; D may be TRBD1 (6 bases). The CDR3 sequence is 15 residues long. Trimming took off 4 bases at V and 4 bases at J, with 11 bases between the two ends. Germline V gives CDR1 MGHRA, CDR2 YSYEKL. As DNA, the CDR3 is TGCGCCAGCAGCCGACACAGGGCCGGGGCCAACGTCCTGACTTTC. This gives the protein CASSRHRAGANVLTF.

This clone showed up just a few times. The CDR3 sequence is CASSIRGRDEKLFF. CDR3 coding DNA: TGTGCCAGTAGTATCCGCGGGAGGGATGAAAAACTGTTTTTT. This sequence joins TRBV19 and TRBJ1-4, with no clear D. Germline V gene sequence: CDR1 LNHDA, CDR2 SQIVND (reference sequence). This CDR3 has 14 amino acids. The V end lost 3 bases, the J end lost 6 bases, and 11 bases lay between the germline ends.

J is TRBJ2-7 and V is TRBV28, with TRBD1 as a possible D gene (6 bases). CDR3 length: 15 amino acids. Trimming left V 6 bases short and J 6 bases short, with 21 bases between. Germline V gene data show CDR1 as MDHEN and CDR2 as SYDVKM. The CDR3 is CASSIRAGVLGEQYF. For the CDR3, the DNA is TGTGCCAGCAGCATAAGGGCAGGGGTGCTCGGCGAGCAGTACTTC.